The subject of this entry is one T cell receptor (beta chain). This clonotype was seen a few times. Its antigen is unknown. Base qualities are not at hand, and no much larger clone is one base apart. TCR cDNA was synthesized by 5'RACE template switching, which introduced a universal primer site and unique molecular identifiers. Priming of cDNA synthesis was performed from both the TCR alpha and TCR beta constant segments. Libraries were amplified in two PCR steps, with sample barcodes and sequencing adapters added in the second step. Sequencing of libraries was done on Illumina HiSeq 2500 (2x100 bp) or NovaSeq (2x150 bp). Concerning the study's data processing: MIGEC handled demultiplexing of reads and collapsing into UMI consensus sequences, while MiXCR performed V(D)J alignment. Vaccine-responding clonotypes were defined with edgeR using replicate PBMC samples, requiring FDR below 0.01 and a log2 fold change above 5 up to day 15. Bulk clonotypes were assigned CD4 or CD8 identity according to which sequenced CD4 or CD8 repertoire held them at higher abundance. TCRdb trimmed the raw reads at Q25, called clones with MiXCR and kept productive beta chains. When rows share a CDR3 protein, they turn into one entry using the most common DNA and genes. In this record, the V and J calls reflect TCRdb's handling and not the investigators' own analysis. The table for this sample lists 300,000 or so distinct CDR3 sequences; about 6.9% of them were counted only once. 15% to 20% of the sample rests with the top ten.

Per the publication, the treatment or condition label means: live attenuated yellow fever vaccine strain. Two biological replicates of bulk PBMCs were collected at each blood-draw timepoint. PBMCs were isolated from peripheral blood using a standard Ficoll-Paque protocol. TriZol was used to extract RNA from bulk PBMCs, from CD4 and CD8 fractions, and from dextramer-positive and dextramer-negative fractions. From the germline V gene (reference sequence), CDR1 is SGHNT and CDR2 is YYREEE. The CDR3 spans 14 residues, from the cysteine through the phenylalanine. Of the read, only the CDR3 DNA is kept; its 42 bases are in frame from base 1. V is reduced by 4 bases and J by 5 bases, leaving a spacing of 12 bases between them. These data belong to a study of T cells after yellow fever vaccination (dated by TCRdb to 2018 to 2020). Regarding the study in general: The SMART-Seq v4 Ultra Low Input RNA kit was used to prepare libraries from fractions with low cell numbers. To track T-cell clones before and after primary and booster YFV17D yellow fever vaccination, bulk TCR alpha and beta repertoires were sequenced longitudinally. Two healthy male donors, one aged 18 to 30 and one aged 30 to 39 years, were included in the cohort. Blood was drawn at multiple timepoints before and after primary and secondary immunization, with bulk PBMC replicates and cell subsets isolated.

Overall results and qualifications from the work: Compared with the primary T-cell response, the secondary T-cell response was faster but weaker, reaching its peak on day 5 rather than on day 15. A small share of clonotypes occurred in both CD4 and CD8 compartments, likely arising from convergent recombination. Because only two donors were included in the study, the extent to which the findings can be generalized is limited. Most clones expanded after primary vaccination (approximately 97% of CD4 and over 80% of CD8) were re-detected after the booster, suggesting that broad memory maintenance occurred. Computational filtering was needed because FACS-sorted repertoires could contain abundant contaminating clonotypes from the bulk population.

Sequenced here: PBMCs, sampled more than 35 days after the first yellow fever vaccination. This clonotype was obtained from a young man who received the YFV17D yellow fever vaccine. The chain links TRBV5-4 with TRBJ2-2; matching of 5 bases hints at TRBD2 as the D gene. The CDR3 has the sequence CASSLRELTGELFF. The DNA sequence reads TGTGCCAGCAGCCTGAGGGAGTTGACCGGGGAGCTGTTTTTT.